This TCR beta chain originates from a study of blood T cell repertoires in COVID-19. Study details: Both acute and convalescent COVID-19 samples were obtained from the United States, Italy and Spain. PBMCs, B-cell-depleted T cells, or T cells provided the cDNA or gDNA that made up the material.

Under the authors' procedure: Reference gene primer amplification yielded estimated nucleated cell counts. Assay used: immunoSEQ multiplex PCR; TCRdb lists only in-frame clones, some missing. The V and J calls and clone size are taken from that table; D and trimming were inferred from the DNA. The sample holds about 320,000 clones, more than 80% seen once. Of note for this clone: Different DNA sequences within this sample yield the same CDR3.

The CDR3 is made up of 14 amino acids. V shed 0 bases, J shed 5 bases, and the junction held 1 base outside the gene matches. CDR1 is SGDLS and CDR2 is YYNGEE in the germline V gene. The sample was peripheral blood. The chain carries TRBV9 and TRBJ2-5; TRBD1 matches at 10 bases. This clonotype originated in a man aged 18 to 30 who had recovered from COVID-19. The chain's CDR3 is CASSVGGQGETQYF. The DNA for the CDR3 is TGTGCCAGCAGCGTAGGGGGACAGGGGGAGACCCAGTACTTC. The full variable domain, its missing parts supplied by reference TRBV9 and TRBJ2-5, is DSGVTQTPKHLITATGQRVTLRCSPRSGDLSVYWYQQSLDQGLQFLIQYYNGEERAKGNILERFSAQQFPDLHSELNLSSLELGDSALYFCASSVGGQGETQYFGPGTRLLVL.